This TCR beta chain was sequenced during a study of shared clonotypes between healthy human individuals. Findings and caveats of the study: A handful of donors had around 5.5% of their naive CD4 clonotypes in common.

Libraries were prepared by immunoSEQ multiplex PCR; TCRdb keeps only in-frame clonotypes and omits some of them. The sample includes fewer than 2.5 million clones, approximately 93% of them seen just once. As concerns this clone: Its antigen is unidentified.

The CDR3 length is 14 residues. Germline lookup yields CDR1 KGHSY and CDR2 FQNENV. V was shortened by 2 bases and J by 1 base, with 9 bases between the two germline ends. This sequence was found in a man younger than 35 in good health. Some clones in this sample may be carry-over from other donors' samples. The chain couples TRBV16 to TRBJ2-7; D remains ambiguous. The sequenced material came from naive CD4+ T cells from PBMCs. Subset noted: CD45RA+ positively selected. This CDR3 reads CASSQLQLSYEQYF. CDR3 nucleotide sequence: TGTGCCAGCAGCCAACTCCAGCTGTCCTACGAGCAGTACTTC.